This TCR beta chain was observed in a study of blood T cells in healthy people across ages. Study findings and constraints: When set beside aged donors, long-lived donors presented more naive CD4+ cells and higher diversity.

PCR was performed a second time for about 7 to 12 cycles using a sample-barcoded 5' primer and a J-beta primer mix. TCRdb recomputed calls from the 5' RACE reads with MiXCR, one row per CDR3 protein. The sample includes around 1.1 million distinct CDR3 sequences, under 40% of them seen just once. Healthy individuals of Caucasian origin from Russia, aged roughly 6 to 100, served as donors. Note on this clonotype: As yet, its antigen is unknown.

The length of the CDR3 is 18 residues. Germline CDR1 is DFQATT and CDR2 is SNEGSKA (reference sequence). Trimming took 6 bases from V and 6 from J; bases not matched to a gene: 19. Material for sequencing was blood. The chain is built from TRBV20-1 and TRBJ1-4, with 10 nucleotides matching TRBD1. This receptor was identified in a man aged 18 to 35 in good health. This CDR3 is CSASGGTGDRLGDEKLFF. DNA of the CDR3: TGCAGTGCCTCCGGAGGGACAGGGGACCGCCTGGGGGATGAAAAACTGTTTTTT.